The T cell receptor beta chain described here comes from a study of cytomegalovirus exposure and HLA in healthy donors. Study as a whole: An earlier analysis found 95 million to 140 million unique TCR beta sequences from around 180 million T cells.

In the PCR, 60 Vbeta and 13 Jbeta primers were used. The assay was immunoSEQ multiplex PCR, and TCRdb's table has in-frame clones only and misses some. The sample consists of about 160,000 clones, roughly 87% of them appearing once. Germline V CDR1 and CDR2: KGHSH, LQKENI. The CDR3 consists of 16 residues. V shed 4 bases and J 4 bases; nucleotides not matched to a gene: 8. As concerns this clone: Its antigen is as yet unknown.

Overall study findings and caveats: It was only CMV serostatus that was available as immune exposure information. Associated with cytomegalovirus, according to the listing, were some 150 TCR beta chains. Sequencing likely caused a cluster of highly shared sequence variants.

This sequence originates from a girl between 10 and 17 years old in good health and CMV-seropositive. Source material: PBMCs. The chain links TRBV18 to TRBJ2-1; the match to TRBD1 covers 9 bases. DNA of the CDR3: TGTGCCAGCTCACTTACACAGGGGGCTCGGTACAATGAGCAGTTCTTC. It translates to CASSLTQGARYNEQFF.